The next 15 T cell receptor beta chains were all read from a single sample in a study of OX40 agonist ivuxolimab in advanced cancers. TCRdb's table, derived via immunoSEQ multiplex PCR, lists solely in-frame clones and lacks some. This sample yields 100,000 to 130,000 clones, of which more than 85% are seen a single time; around 0.61% belongs to the top ten. The source material was CD4+ or CD8+ T cells sorted from blood, sampled in a trial of the OX40 agonist ivuxolimab. These receptors came from an adult with an advanced solid tumor such as melanoma, head and neck, liver or kidney cancer.

The chain has TRBV6-5 and TRBJ1-2; D possibly corresponds to TRBD1 (5 bases). Germline V gives CDR1 MNHEY, CDR2 SVGAGI. Trimming cost V 5 bases and J 4 bases, with 17 bases left between them. This CDR3 is 15 amino acids long. This chain's CDR3 is CASSASKGLGYGYTF. The DNA of the CDR3 is TGTGCCAGCAGTGCCTCAAAGGGGCTGGGCTATGGCTACACCTTC.

This chain joins TRBV6-6 and TRBJ1-5; no definite D call. Germline values: CDR1 MNHNY, CDR2 SVGAGI (reference sequence). V lost 11 bases, J lost 0 bases, and 17 bases lay in between. The CDR3 is 15 residues long. CDR3 region: CAASPGLHSNQPQHF. In nucleotides, the CDR3 is TGTGCCGCCTCGCCGGGGTTACATAGCAATCAGCCCCAGCATTTT.

The J gene is TRBJ2-5, the V gene TRBV11-1; 7 nucleotides match TRBD2. CDR3 length: 16 amino acids. Per the germline V gene, CDR1 is SGHAT and CDR2 is FQDESV (reference sequence). Losses at the gene ends were 4 bases for V and 5 bases for J; bases not matched to a gene: 13. This CDR3 reads CASSYREGGPRETQYF. CDR3 sequence (DNA): TGTGCCAGCAGCTACCGAGAGGGAGGGCCGCGTGAGACCCAGTACTTC.

J is TRBJ2-7 and V is TRBV10-1; D is perhaps TRBD2 (5 bases). The CDR3 has 11 residues. Trimming cost V 9 bases and J 2 bases, with 8 bases left between them. CDR1 WNHNN and CDR2 SYGVQD come from the germline V gene (reference sequence). CDR3 amino acids: CARAEAYEQYF. CDR3 sequence (DNA): TGCGCCAGAGCGGAAGCCTACGAGCAGTACTTC.

The chain joins TRBV5-1 to TRBJ2-7; D unresolved. The V and J ends lost 0 bases and 0 bases respectively, with 10 bases between them. The CDR3 totals 15 residues. From germline, CDR1 is SGHRS and CDR2 YFSETQ. The CDR3 reads CASSLESVFSYEQYF. The CDR3 DNA follows: TGCGCCAGCAGCTTGGAAAGTGTCTTCTCCTACGAGCAGTACTTC.

The chain recombines TRBV7-9 with TRBJ2-7, with 9 bases lining up with TRBD2. Germline trimming cut 5 bases from V and 3 bases from J; bases unmatched to any gene: 8. Looked up from germline, CDR1 is SEHNR and CDR2 is FQNEAQ (reference sequence). CDR3 length: 15 amino acids. The CDR3 is CASSQRLADVYEQYF. CDR3 in DNA: TGTGCCAGCAGCCAACGACTAGCGGACGTCTACGAGCAGTACTTC.

This chain links TRBV7-2 with TRBJ2-1; TRBD1 matches 8 bases. V shed 1 base, J shed 7 bases, and the junction held 6 bases outside the gene matches. CDR1 is SGHTA and CDR2 is FQGNSA in the germline V gene. The length of the CDR3 is 15 residues. The CDR3 DNA is TGTGCCAGCAGCTTAGATTGGACAGGGTTTAATGAGCAGTTCTTC. Translation gives CASSLDWTGFNEQFF. Full variable domain (missing parts from reference TRBV7-2 and TRBJ2-1): GAGVSQSPSNKVTEKGKDVELRCDPISGHTALYWYRQSLGQGLEFLIYFQGNSAPDKSGLPSDRFSAERTGGSVSTLTIQRTQQEDSAVYLCASSLDWTGFNEQFFGPGTRLTVL.

This clone showed up just once. The J gene is TRBJ2-1, the V gene TRBV18; D perhaps matches TRBD2 (6 bases). The V gene's germline CDR1 is KGHSH and CDR2 LQKENI. V gave up 3 bases and J gave up 6 bases, with 12 bases separating them. The CDR3 extends over 14 amino acids. In nucleotides, the CDR3 is TGTGCCAGCTCACCCCTGGAGGGCCCCAATGAGCAGTTCTTC. Protein product: CASSPLEGPNEQFF. Variable domain in full (rest from reference TRBV18 and TRBJ2-1): NAGVMQNPRHLVRRRGQEARLRCSPMKGHSHVYWYRQLPEEGLKFMVYLQKENIIDESGMPKERFSAEFPKEGPSILRIQQVVRGDSAAYFCASSPLEGPNEQFFGPGTRLTVL.

This clone appeared once. This sequence joins TRBV29-1 and TRBJ1-1, with a tentative D call TRBD1 (5 bases). V lost 3 bases, J lost 5 bases, and 13 bases lay in between. The CDR3 consists of 13 residues. The germline gives CDR1 SQVTM, CDR2 ANQGSEA. The CDR3 bases are TGCAGCGTTGAGGGGCAGGGTTATACTGAAGCTTTCTTT. Encoded protein: CSVEGQGYTEAFF.

The rearrangement links TRBV18 to TRBJ1-1; D is uncertain. Germline V gene lookup returns CDR1 KGHSH and CDR2 LQKENI. Trimming took 3 bases from V and 5 from J, leaving 10 bases between them. This CDR3 has 13 residues. The CDR3 DNA is TGTGCCAGCTCACCCCGGGATTATACTGAAGCTTTCTTT. Translation: CASSPRDYTEAFF.

This chain links TRBV7-9 with TRBJ2-7; no definite D call. V was pared by 4 bases and J by 0 bases, with 10 bases between. The CDR3 has 14 amino acids. CDR1 SEHNR and CDR2 FQNEAQ come from the germline V gene (reference sequence). CDR3 sequence (DNA): TGTGCCAGCAGCTCGCACGCCAGCTCCTACGAGCAGTACTTC. This sequence encodes CASSSHASSYEQYF.

The chain employs TRBV18 and TRBJ2-5; D ambiguous. Germline CDR1 is KGHSH and CDR2 is LQKENI. V was clipped by 2 bases and J by 0 bases, with 10 bases between them. The CDR3 contains 15 residues. DNA for the CDR3: TGTGCCAGCTCACCATTCTCTAGGTACCAAGAGACCCAGTACTTC. It specifies CASSPFSRYQETQYF.

J is TRBJ2-1 and V is TRBV19; D may correspond to TRBD1 or TRBD2 (5 bases each). The CDR3 runs to 15 residues. CDR1 is LNHDA and CDR2 is SQIVND in the germline V gene (reference sequence). Trimming shortened V by 1 base and J by 4 bases, and 11 bases separated the two germline ends. CDR3 in amino acids: CASSIVRGSYNEQFF. The CDR3 DNA follows: TGTGCCAGTAGTATAGTGAGGGGATCGTACAATGAGCAGTTCTTC.

The rearrangement links TRBV13 to TRBJ2-3; D is uncertain. V lost 4 bases to trimming and J lost 5 bases, with 10 bases between them. The CDR3 sequence is 13 residues long. CDR1 is PRHDT and CDR2 is FYEKMQ in the germline V gene (reference sequence). The CDR3 here is CASSSSFGDTQYF. Written as DNA, the CDR3 is TGTGCCAGCAGCTCCAGCTTCGGAGATACGCAGTATTTT.

The chain employs TRBV30 and TRBJ1-5; D might be TRBD1 (6 bases). CDR1 and CDR2 from the germline V gene are GTSNPN and SVGIG (reference sequence). The CDR3 is 12 residues long. The CDR3 reads CAAQGSNQPQHF. The CDR3 DNA sequence: TGTGCAGCACAGGGCAGCAATCAGCCCCAGCATTTT.